This T cell receptor beta chain was captured in a study of cytomegalovirus exposure and HLA in healthy donors. Notes on this clone: Its antigen is currently unknown. A junction end diverges from the germline sequence, so it may reflect a read error.

Study outcomes and limitations: There were reportedly fewer N-insertions in an Asian-associated ancestry cluster than the approximately 670-donor mean, in a later analysis. Differences between HLA loci emerged in a later analysis of TCR association rates, with DRB1 most and HLA-C fewest.

The PCR made use of 60 Vbeta and 13 Jbeta primers. Here immunoSEQ multiplex PCR was the method, and the copy in TCRdb shows in-frame clones only, minus some. The data hold fewer than 100,000 clones, with 80% observed a single time. The germline V gene has CDR1 MNHEY and CDR2 SVGAGI. This CDR3 spans 14 amino acids. Sequencing was carried out using PBMCs. The clonotype comes from a male donor in good health and CMV-seronegative. The genes are TRBV6-5 and TRBJ1-5; TRBD1 agrees at 7 bases. The CDR3 here is CASSTGQLNQPQNF. CDR3 in DNA: TGTGCCAGCAGTACGGGACAGCTCAATCAGCCCCAGAATTTT.